What follows is one T cell receptor beta chain and its context. Its antigen is not identified. The data belong to a study of shared clonotypes between healthy human individuals. Study-level points and caveats: Clonotype sharing among donors was expected to depend on sequencing depth.

The table came from immunoSEQ multiplex PCR; TCRdb's copy has only in-frame clones and leaves some out. The sample records 700,000 or so clones, 60% to 80% being singletons. Germline CDR1 reads SGHAT; CDR2 reads FQNNGV. Losses at the gene ends were 3 bases for V and 4 bases for J; bases not matched to a gene: 1. The CDR3 spans 13 residues. The investigators split CD4+ cells into a CD45RA+ naive subset and a CD45RA-negative memory subset. The TCR sequence derives from a woman aged 25 to 39 in good health. The gene calls are TRBV11-2 and TRBJ1-2; 8 bases are shared with TRBD1. Sequencing was done on a sample of memory CD4+ T cells sorted from blood. Subset denoted: CD45RA-negative fraction. Here the CDR3 reads CASSFRGLYGYTF. For the CDR3, the DNA is TGTGCCAGCAGCTTCAGGGGGCTCTATGGCTACACCTTC.